These 4 T cell receptor beta chains were sequenced from one sample in a study of T-cell memory formation after mild COVID-19. TCRdb reprocessed the 5' RACE reads via MiXCR and lists one record per CDR3 protein. The sample consists of tens of thousands of distinct CDR3 sequences, approximately 12% of them appearing once. Sequenced material: PBMCs or a T cell subset sorted from them (not recorded which). The receptors were sampled from a man younger than 30 who had mild COVID-19 (a few samples of this study predate the infection). Cell type and time point are not known.

The V call is TRBV6-2 or TRBV6-3, the J call TRBJ2-1, with D tentatively TRBD2 (6 bases). CDR1 and CDR2 from the germline V gene are MNHEY and SVGEGT. The CDR3 consists of 12 residues. The V and J ends lost 6 bases and 13 bases respectively, with 16 bases between them. The DNA for the CDR3 is TGTGCCAGCAGACAGACTAGGCCAAACCAGTTCTTC. It codes for CASRQTRPNQFF.

As for this clonotype: A much larger clone lies a single base off, so this may be a read error. This chain uses TRBV10-3 with TRBJ2-2, with 8 bases fitting TRBD1. V lost 8 bases, J lost 5 bases, and 7 bases stayed unmatched. This CDR3 region has 14 residues. Germline V gene sequence: CDR1 ENHRY, CDR2 SYGVKD. The CDR3 nucleotides are TGTGCCATCGGTGCAGGGGGCCAGACCGGGGAGCTGTTTTTT. This gives the protein CAIGAGGQTGELFF.

This clonotype appeared a few times. The J gene is TRBJ2-1, the V gene TRBV12-3 or TRBV12-4, with TRBD2 matching over 8 bases. The CDR3 length is 14 residues. V was pared by 6 bases and J by 3 bases, with 4 bases of the junction left unmatched. The DNA of the CDR3 is TGTGCCAGCAGACCGAGCGGGGGCTACAATGAGCAGTTCTTC. As protein: CASRPSGGYNEQFF.

The chain combines TRBV19 with TRBJ2-3; D is unclear. Germline CDR1 LNHDA, CDR2 SQIVND (reference sequence). The V end lost 10 bases, the J end lost 1 base, and 15 bases lay between the germline ends. The CDR3 runs to 14 residues. CDR3 protein: CATTVRMGTDTQYF. CDR3 nucleotide sequence: TGTGCCACCACCGTGCGGATGGGCACAGATACGCAGTATTTT. Looking up the rest from reference TRBV19 and TRBJ2-3 gives the full variable domain: DGGITQSPKYLFRKEGQNVTLSCEQNLNHDAMYWYRQDPGQGLRLIYYSQIVNDFQKGDIAEGYSVSREKKESFPLTVTSAQKNPTAFYLCATTVRMGTDTQYFGPGTRLTVL.